This T cell receptor beta chain was profiled in a study of T cells after yellow fever vaccination. Using its own MiXCR run on the 5' RACE reads, TCRdb lists one record per CDR3 protein. The table lists around 330,000 distinct CDR3 sequences, around 3.6% of them singletons. V was cut by 0 bases and J by 6 bases, with 15 bases left in between. This CDR3 comprises 15 residues. Germline assignment: CDR1 SGHRS and CDR2 YFSETQ. This clonotype was observed a handful of times. The clonotype comes from a young man who received the YFV17D yellow fever vaccine. This specimen was PBMCs, taken on the day of the yellow fever booster vaccination. This chain connects TRBV5-1 to TRBJ1-1; possible D gene TRBD1, 5 bases. The CDR3 region has the DNA TGCGCCAGCAGCTTGGACAGGTTTACTGGCCCTGAAGCTTTCTTT. It translates to CASSLDRFTGPEAFF.